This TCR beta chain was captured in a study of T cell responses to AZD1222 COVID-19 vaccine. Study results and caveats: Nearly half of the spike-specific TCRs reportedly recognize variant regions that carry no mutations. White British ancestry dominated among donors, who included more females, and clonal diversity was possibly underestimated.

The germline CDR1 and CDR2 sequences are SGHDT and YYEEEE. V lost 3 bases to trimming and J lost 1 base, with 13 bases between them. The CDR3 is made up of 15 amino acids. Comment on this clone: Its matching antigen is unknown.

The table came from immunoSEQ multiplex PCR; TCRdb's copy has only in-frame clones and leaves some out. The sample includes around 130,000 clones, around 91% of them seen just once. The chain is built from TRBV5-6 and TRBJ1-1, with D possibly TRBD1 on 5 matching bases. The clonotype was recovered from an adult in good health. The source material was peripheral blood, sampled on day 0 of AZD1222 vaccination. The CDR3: CASSSEIQGNTEAFF. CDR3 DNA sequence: TGTGCCAGCAGCTCGGAGATCCAGGGGAACACTGAAGCTTTCTTT.